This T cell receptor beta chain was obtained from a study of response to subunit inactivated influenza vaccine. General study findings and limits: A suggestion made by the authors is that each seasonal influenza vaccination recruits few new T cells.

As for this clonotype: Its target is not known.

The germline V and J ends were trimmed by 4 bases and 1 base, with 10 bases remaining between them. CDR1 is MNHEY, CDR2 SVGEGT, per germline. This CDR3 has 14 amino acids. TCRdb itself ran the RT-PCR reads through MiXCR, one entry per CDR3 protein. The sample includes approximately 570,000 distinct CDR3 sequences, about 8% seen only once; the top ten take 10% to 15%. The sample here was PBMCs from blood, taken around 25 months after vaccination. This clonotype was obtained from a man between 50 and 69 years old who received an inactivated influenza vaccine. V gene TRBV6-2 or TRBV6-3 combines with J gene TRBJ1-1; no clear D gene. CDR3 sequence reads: CASSFPEKNTEAFF. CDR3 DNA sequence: TGTGCCAGCAGTTTTCCAGAGAAGAACACTGAAGCTTTCTTT.